Shown below are 17 T cell receptor beta chains from a single sample sequenced in a study of cytomegalovirus exposure and HLA in healthy donors. The primer mix had 60 Vbeta and 13 Jbeta primers. Here immunoSEQ multiplex PCR was the method, and the copy in TCRdb shows in-frame clones only, minus some. The listing records around 100,000 clones. Sequencing used PBMCs. The receptors originated from a man aged 50 or older in good health and CMV-seronegative.

The V gene is TRBV7-9, the J gene TRBJ2-7; no clear D. The CDR3 spans 11 residues. Germline-derived CDR1 and CDR2 are SEHNR and FQNEAQ (reference sequence). V gave up 5 bases and J gave up 3 bases, with 5 bases separating them. The CDR3 sequence is CASSAYYEQYF. The CDR3 nucleotides read TGTGCCAGCAGCGCGTACTACGAGCAGTACTTC.

V gene TRBV5-4 combines with J gene TRBJ2-2, with D possibly matching TRBD2 (5 bases). The V end was cut by 0 bases, the J end by 1 base, with 13 bases between. This CDR3 comprises 17 residues. CDR1 SGHNT and CDR2 YYREEE come from the germline V gene (reference sequence). In DNA form, the CDR3 reads TGTGCCAGCAGCTTGGGGGCTAGAGGGATGAACACCGGGGAGCTGTTTTTT. This encodes CASSLGARGMNTGELFF.

The gene calls are TRBV21-1 and TRBJ2-7; TRBD1, the table's D call, lacks a check against the DNA. TRBV21-1 has pseudogene status. The length of the CDR3 is 15 residues. For the CDR3, the DNA is TGTGCCAGCAGCCGCTGGACAGTGGGCTCCTACGAGCAGTACTTC. Protein: CASSRWTVGSYEQYF.

The V and J genes are TRBV19 and TRBJ1-2, with D perhaps TRBD1 (5 bases). Trimming shortened V by 6 bases and J by 4 bases, and 6 bases separated the two germline ends. Germline CDR1 reads LNHDA; CDR2 reads SQIVND (reference sequence). This CDR3 contains 11 residues. CDR3: CASRTAYGYTF. For the CDR3, the DNA is TGTGCCAGTAGGACAGCCTATGGCTACACCTTC.

The chain recombines TRBV2 with TRBJ2-7, with TRBD2 matching 9 bases. J was trimmed by 5 bases and V by 6 bases; bases with no gene match: 8. The CDR3 loop spans 14 amino acids. Looked up from germline, CDR1 is SNHLY and CDR2 is FYNNEI. CDR3 sequence (DNA): TGTGCCAGCAGAGTGGCGGGAGGGATCCACGAGCAGTACTTC. It encodes CASRVAGGIHEQYF.

The chain is built from TRBV18 and TRBJ1-1; D may be TRBD1 (5 bases). V was pared by 3 bases and J by 1 base, with 9 bases between. Germline V gives CDR1 KGHSH, CDR2 LQKENI. The CDR3 contains 14 residues. CDR3 bases: TGTGCCAGCTCACCGGGTCAGGGGAACACTGAAGCTTTCTTT. It is translated as CASSPGQGNTEAFF.

V usage is TRBV5-1 and J usage is TRBJ1-2, with 7 bases matching TRBD1. This CDR3 has 14 residues. The J segment lost 2 bases and the V segment lost 4 bases, leaving 5 bases of the junction unmatched. The germline V gene encodes CDR1 SGHRS and CDR2 YFSETQ. The DNA of the CDR3 is TGCGCCAGCAGCCCGGGACAGCAGAACTATGGCTACACCTTC. The encoded protein is CASSPGQQNYGYTF.

V usage is TRBV7-9 and J usage is TRBJ1-2, with 7 bases identical to TRBD1. Per the germline V gene, CDR1 is SEHNR and CDR2 is FQNEAQ (reference sequence). This CDR3 is built from 15 residues. After removal of 4 bases from V and 7 bases from J, the junction contained 12 bases not matched to a gene. The CDR3 is CASSSPGQRVGGYTF. CDR3 sequence (DNA): TGTGCCAGCAGCTCGCCGGGACAGAGAGTTGGTGGCTACACCTTC.

A word on this clone: The same CDR3 arises from other DNA sequences in this sample as well. The V and J genes are TRBV9 and TRBJ1-1; 7 positions agree with TRBD1. V was clipped by 2 bases and J by 1 base; unmatched bases: 2. Germline V lookup: CDR1 SGDLS, CDR2 YYNGEE. There are 14 residues in the CDR3. DNA of the CDR3: TGTGCCAGCAGCGTTACAGGGGCGAACACTGAAGCTTTCTTT. Its translation: CASSVTGANTEAFF.

This chain connects TRBV15 to TRBJ1-2, with D tentatively TRBD1 (5 bases). V dropped 0 bases and J dropped 4 bases, with 15 bases sitting between them. CDR1 and CDR2 (germline): LNHNV, YYDKDF (reference sequence). The CDR3 contains 16 residues. CDR3 bases: TGTGCCACCAGCAGAGATCGGTCCGGGACTGGCTATGGCTACACCTTC. This sequence encodes CATSRDRSGTGYGYTF.

This rearrangement joins TRBV4-1 to TRBJ2-1; TRBD2 aligns across 12 bases. The CDR3 length is 15 residues. Per germline, CDR1 MGHRA and CDR2 YSYEKL. V gave up 1 base and J gave up 6 bases; unmatched junction bases: 1. The CDR3 reads CASSQGLAGANEQFF. CDR3 sequence (DNA): TGCGCCAGCAGCCAAGGACTAGCGGGAGCCAATGAGCAGTTCTTC.

The chain joins TRBV11-2 to TRBJ2-2; TRBD2 matches 8 bases. Germline assignment: CDR1 SGHAT and CDR2 FQNNGV. The CDR3 loop spans 14 amino acids. The trim removed 6 bases at V and 14 bases at J, leaving 14 bases unmatched. The CDR3: CASSPGLLAGSLFF. CDR3 DNA sequence: TGTGCCAGCAGTCCCGGTTTGTTAGCGGGATCTCTGTTTTTT.

The chain links TRBV18 to TRBJ2-7; TRBD2 might be the D (5 bases). The CDR3 totals 14 residues. Germline V gene data show CDR1 as KGHSH and CDR2 as LQKENI. Trimming removed 3 bases at V and 3 bases at J, with 12 bases between. This CDR3 is CASSPNFGVYEQYF. The DNA for the CDR3 is TGTGCCAGCTCACCGAACTTCGGGGTCTACGAGCAGTACTTC.

The chain links TRBV7-9 to TRBJ1-2, with D possibly TRBD1 on 5 matching bases. This CDR3 region has 14 residues. Germline V gene sequence: CDR1 SEHNR, CDR2 FQNEAQ (reference sequence). V was cut by 5 bases and J by 14 bases, with 24 bases left in between. The CDR3 DNA reads TGTGCCAGCAGCGCCCAAGCGGGACCTCCCCTCGGGACCTTC. Amino acids: CASSAQAGPPLGTF.

V usage is TRBV6-1 and J usage is TRBJ1-4; 7 nucleotides line up with TRBD1. Germline values: CDR1 MNHNS, CDR2 SASEGT. Germline trimming cut 3 bases from V and 2 bases from J; bases unmatched to any gene: 6. There are 16 residues in the CDR3. CDR3 in DNA: TGTGCCAGCAGTGAGCATAGGGGGCTGACTAATGAAAAACTGTTTTTT. Its translation: CASSEHRGLTNEKLFF.

The chain employs TRBV5-4 and TRBJ2-2; 13 bases match TRBD2. The junction had 3 bases not matched to a gene; V was cut back by 4 bases and J by 0 bases. CDR1 and CDR2 (germline): SGHNT, YYREEE (reference sequence). This CDR3 region has 17 residues. Written as DNA, the CDR3 is TGTGCCAGCAGCCCAGGACTAGCGGGAGCGAACACCGGGGAGCTGTTTTTT. Protein product: CASSPGLAGANTGELFF.

The chain links TRBV5-5 to TRBJ1-1; D perhaps matches TRBD1 (6 bases). Germline CDR1 and CDR2: SGHKS and YYEKEE (reference sequence). V was pared by 9 bases and J by 3 bases, with 21 bases between. There are 15 residues in the CDR3. The CDR3 spells CATSPTGGTDTEAFF. For the CDR3, the DNA is TGTGCCACCAGTCCTACGGGGGGCACGGACACTGAAGCTTTCTTT.